This T cell receptor beta chain was retrieved from a study of identical twins. Study observations and caveats: One should note that invariant MAIT and iNKT cells could partly confound zero-insertion analyses.

With regard to this clonotype: Its matching antigen is unknown.

After template switching added a universal primer site, the resulting cDNA carried unique molecular identifiers. Via MiXCR, TCRdb re-called the 5' RACE reads, giving one row per CDR3 protein. The sample lists around 510,000 distinct CDR3 sequences; approximately 14% were seen once. CDR3 size: 12 residues. After removal of 1 base from V and 14 bases from J, the junction contained 4 bases not matched to a gene. Germline V CDR1 and CDR2: LGHDT, YNNKEL (reference sequence). Healthy Caucasians, and only they, were the donors. These data also formed part of another study, on yellow fever vaccine responses in identical twins. Per that paper: Reportedly, twins showed a vaccine T cell response that looked partly convergent and partly personalized.

Input material: CD4+ T cells sorted from blood. The sequence was obtained from a young woman in good health. The chain is built from TRBV3-1 and TRBJ2-1; 8 bases align to TRBD1. The CDR3 DNA reads TGTGCCAGCAGCCAAGTGGACAGGGTTGAGTTCTTC. Its protein is CASSQVDRVEFF.